These T cell receptor beta chains were read from a single sample in a study of T-cell memory formation after mild COVID-19. TCRdb itself ran the 5' RACE reads through MiXCR, one entry per CDR3 protein. The sample contains fewer than 500,000 distinct CDR3 sequences, approximately 25% of which appear only once. The sample consisted of PBMCs or a T cell subset sorted from them (not recorded which). The receptors here all came from an adult woman who had mild COVID-19 (a few samples of this study predate the infection). Cell type and time point are not known. The CDR3 runs from the conserved cysteine through the conserved F or W. The D gene is left open where the match is weak. Expanded clones are given a class, and other clones once, few, many or no size at all.

d_call j_call v_call clone_size cdr3_length cdr3_aa
TRBD1 TRBJ1-2 TRBV4-1 NA 15 CASSQGQGGNYGYTF
NA TRBJ1-4 TRBV6-1 few 15 CASSEGAATNEKLFF
TRBD1 TRBJ1-1 TRBV29-1 NA 12 CSAPGQGYGAFF
NA TRBJ1-1 TRBV10-3 NA 12 CATMGGPTEAFF
TRBD1 TRBJ1-1 TRBV2 NA 15 CASSPLTGVKAEAFF
NA TRBJ2-7 TRBV24-1 few 12 CATSETSYEQYF
TRBD1 TRBJ2-2 TRBV5-4 NA 15 CASSSDRGLSGELFF
TRBD2 TRBJ2-1 TRBV7-9 many 16 CASSLLALASSNEQFF
TRBD1 TRBJ2-7 TRBV6-5 NA 15 CASTRARTGHSEQYF
TRBD1 TRBJ2-5 TRBV24-1 NA 16 CATSDTGGQARRTQYF